This T cell receptor (beta chain) was sequenced in a study of T cell clones after liver transplantation. In this sample, this clone turned up once. Sequencing used immunoSEQ multiplex PCR; TCRdb keeps in-frame clones, though not all of them. The sample shows roughly 80,000 clones, 70% to 90% of them seen only once. Per the germline V gene, CDR1 is MDHEN and CDR2 is SYDVKM. V dropped 6 bases and J dropped 4 bases, with 13 bases sitting between them. The CDR3 has 15 amino acids. The chain employs TRBV28 and TRBJ2-6, with D possibly called TRBD1 or TRBD2 (5 bases each). Material: CD4+ T cells from blood, obtained at the 22-month timepoint. The receptor's source is a human patient who received a liver transplant. Some of the T cells may derive from the graft donor. DNA for the CDR3: TGTGCCAGCAGCACGAGGGGTGTCGGGGCCAACGTCCTGACTTTC. Translated: CASSTRGVGANVLTF.